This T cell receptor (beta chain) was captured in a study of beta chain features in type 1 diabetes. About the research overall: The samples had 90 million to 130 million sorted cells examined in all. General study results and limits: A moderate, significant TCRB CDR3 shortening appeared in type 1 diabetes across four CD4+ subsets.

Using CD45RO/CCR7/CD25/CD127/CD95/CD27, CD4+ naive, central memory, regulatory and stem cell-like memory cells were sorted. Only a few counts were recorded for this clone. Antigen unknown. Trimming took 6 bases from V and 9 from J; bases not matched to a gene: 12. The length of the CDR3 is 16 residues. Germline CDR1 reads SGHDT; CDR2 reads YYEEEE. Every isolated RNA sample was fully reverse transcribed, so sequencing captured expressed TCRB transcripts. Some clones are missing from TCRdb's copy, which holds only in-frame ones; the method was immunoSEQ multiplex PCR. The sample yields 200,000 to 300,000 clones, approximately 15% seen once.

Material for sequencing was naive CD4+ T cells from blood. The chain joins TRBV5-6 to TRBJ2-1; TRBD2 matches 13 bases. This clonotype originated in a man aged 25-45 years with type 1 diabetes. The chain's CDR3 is CASTRKGLAGVGEQFF. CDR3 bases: TGTGCCAGCACCAGAAAAGGACTAGCGGGAGTGGGTGAGCAGTTCTTC.